The source of this T cell receptor beta chain is a study of graft-versus-host responses after intestinal transplantation. Study at large: In this cohort, recipients had multivisceral, liver-intestinal, or isolated intestinal transplants. Once they had received anti-thymocyte globulin induction, all recipients took tacrolimus and steroids for around 3 years.

This table comes from immunoSEQ multiplex PCR, and its TCRdb copy is limited to in-frame clones, with some not included. The data hold some 88,000 clones, with roughly 91% observed a single time. Note on this clone: Its target is not known.

The V and J ends lost 7 bases and 4 bases, in that order; junction bases with no gene match: 8. Germline V gene data show CDR1 as SNHLY and CDR2 as FYNNEI. The CDR3 length is 14 residues. The chain uses TRBV2 and TRBJ2-7; 9 bases are a match to TRBD1. This receptor was taken from a human donor who received an intestinal transplant. The material sequenced was unstimulated CD8+ T cells sorted from spleen or lymph node cells, taken before intestinal transplant. In nucleotides, the CDR3 is TGTGCCAGCAAGGTGGGACAGGGCCTATACGAGCAGTACTTC. Translated: CASKVGQGLYEQYF.